This TCR beta chain originates from a study of tumor-infiltrating lymphocytes in localized non-small cell lung cancer (dated by TCRdb to the early 2020s). Context from the whole study: Patients whose samples were collected after neoadjuvant chemotherapy, as well as both smokers and never-smokers and several histologies, were included in the cohort. Resected tumor tissue and uninvolved lung tissue described as non-adjacent to the tumor were contributed by each patient, with both tissues obtained from the same patient. Flow cytometry, multiplex immunofluorescence, RNA-seq, exome sequencing and proteomics were applied to the same patients as TCR sequencing, which was one of several integrated assays. The overall ICON cohort was composed of over a hundred surgical patients with localized non-small cell lung cancer whose tumors were resected. A total of approximately 56 patients were included in the paired tumor versus uninvolved lung comparison of immunoSEQ T-cell fraction. What the research found in general, with its limitations: Higher T cell infiltration in tumors than in uninvolved lung tissue was supported by TCRbeta sequencing, consistent with immunofluorescence CD3 counts. Tumor T-cell fraction from TCR sequencing was not associated with recurrence-free survival (p = 0.61). Different pieces of the same tissue were used for different assays, so technical variation could not be separated from intratumor heterogeneity. Assay coverage varied across patients depending on available tissue quantity, so only a subset of the cohort had TCR sequencing. No difference in TCR-derived T-cell fraction was observed between the flow cytometry-defined immunotypes IM1 (good prognosis) and IM2 (poor prognosis).

CDR3 length: 13 amino acids, cysteine to phenylalanine. Just CDR3 DNA is preserved here, 39 bases in frame from base 1. The germline V gene (reference sequence) gives CDR1 as SGHKS and CDR2 as YYEKEE. The germline ends are 4 bases apart after V is trimmed by 0 bases and J by 1 base. Patient enrollment in ICON started in 2016, and the final patient was enrolled in the second half of 2018. From a subcohort of 70 to 85 patients, fresh tumor and matched uninvolved tissue were collected for in-depth immune analyses, including TCR sequencing. DNA for TCR sequencing was isolated from bulk tissue, and no cell sorting was done. As regards this clone: Its antigen target is currently unknown. No base qualities exist here, and no much larger clone lies one base off it.

The immunoSEQ assay used for TCR sequencing gave the T-cell fraction in both tumor and uninvolved lung tissue. The authors' pipeline ran thus. To analyze survival, patients were divided into a high T-cell fraction group (upper tertile) and a low T-cell fraction group (lower two tertiles), and the two groups were compared using a log-rank test. Paired tumor versus uninvolved lung differences in T-cell fraction were tested with a signed-rank test. Imported from immuneACCESS, the table was reduced by TCRdb to in-frame sequences with V and J called. These copies leave out some clones; in studies compared against another copy, an unresolved V gene accounts for under half, and the cause of the remainder is not known. The DNA gave D and trimming, while V, J and clone size come from that table. This sample holds under 35,000 clones; over 75% were observed only once. About 1.9% of the sample goes to the ten largest clones.

This receptor was taken from a human donor with non-small cell lung cancer. Sequencing was carried out using lung tumor tissue. The chain joins TRBV5-5 to TRBJ1-2; there is no confident call for the D gene. In nucleotides, the sequence is TGTGCCAGCAGCTTGGTTATTAACTATGGCTACACCTTC. It specifies CASSLVINYGYTF.